This TCR beta chain stems from a study of immune cell composition in non-small cell lung cancer. DNA was extracted from unsorted cell suspensions stored frozen. TCRdb's copy holds only in-frame clones and misses some; the assay was immunoSEQ multiplex PCR. The table records 2,400 or so clones, around 75% of them present only once. V lost 5 bases to trimming and J lost 8 bases, with 9 bases between them. Germline CDR1 is SGHAT and CDR2 is FQNNGV. The CDR3 sequence is 12 residues long. The TCR was taken from a human donor with non-small cell lung cancer. Sequenced input: lung tumor tissue. The rearrangement links TRBV11-2 to TRBJ1-4, with D unclear. CDR3 nucleotides: TGTGCCAGCAGCCCCCACCGGGAAAAACTGTTTTTT. Amino acids: CASSPHREKLFF.